Each of the 31 T cell receptor beta chains below was sequenced from the same sample in a study of blood T cell repertoires in COVID-19. Clones were sequenced by immunoSEQ multiplex PCR, and TCRdb holds only the in-frame ones, with some missing. The table has more than 150,000 clones, more than 85% seen once. The sample consisted of peripheral blood. The receptors were gathered from a man aged 40-49 years with active or convalescent COVID-19.

V and J are TRBV27 and TRBJ1-1, with 9 nucleotides matching TRBD1. Germline CDR1 is MNHEY and CDR2 is SMNVEV (reference sequence). CDR3 length: 14 amino acids. V lost 4 bases, J lost 6 bases, and 6 bases stayed unmatched. The CDR3 sequence is CASSSTGGLAEAFF. The CDR3 nucleotides are TGTGCCAGCAGTTCAACAGGGGGCCTCGCTGAAGCTTTCTTT.

The chain combines TRBV7-9 with TRBJ2-7; D is perhaps TRBD1 (5 bases). Looked up from germline, CDR1 is SEHNR and CDR2 is FQNEAQ (reference sequence). The V end lost 8 bases, the J end lost 4 bases, and 24 bases lay between the germline ends. The CDR3 consists of 16 residues. The CDR3 spells CASGDQGSFEVYEQYF. The CDR3, as DNA: TGTGCCAGCGGCGATCAGGGTTCGTTTGAGGTTTACGAGCAGTACTTC.

The V gene is TRBV2, the J gene TRBJ2-1, with 8 bases fitting TRBD2. CDR3 length equals 15 residues. V dropped 6 bases and J dropped 7; count of bases not matched to a gene: 11. Germline lookup yields CDR1 SNHLY and CDR2 FYNNEI. The CDR3 DNA reads as TGTGCCAGCAGACTAGGAAGCGGGGGTGGAAATGAGCAGTTCTTC. This encodes CASRLGSGGGNEQFF.

This rearrangement joins TRBV28 to TRBJ1-1, with D possibly TRBD1 on 5 matching bases. V dropped 10 bases and J dropped 9 bases, with 18 bases sitting between them. The CDR3 is made up of 12 amino acids. Looked up from germline, CDR1 is MDHEN and CDR2 is SYDVKM. The CDR3 coding sequence is TGTGCCACACACACGGAGACAGAGAAAGCTTTCTTT. It translates to CATHTETEKAFF.

The chain recombines TRBV2 with TRBJ1-2, with D tentatively TRBD1 (5 bases). Germline V gene data show CDR1 as SNHLY and CDR2 as FYNNEI. The length of the CDR3 is 12 residues. V shed 8 bases and J shed 7 bases, with 14 bases lying between them. This CDR3 reads CASGPGFSGYTF. Here the CDR3 DNA reads TGTGCCAGCGGGCCAGGGTTTAGTGGCTACACCTTC.

The CDR3 nucleotides read TGTGCCAGCAGCCCCCGGCTAGCGGGTAGCAGTGAGCAGTTCTTC. It is translated as CASSPRLAGSSEQFF. V gene TRBV14 combines with J gene TRBJ2-1; 8 bases map to TRBD2. The J segment lost 9 bases and the V segment lost 4 bases, leaving 11 bases of the junction unmatched. CDR3 length: 15 residues. Germline V CDR1 and CDR2: SGHDN, FVKESK.

The chain recombines TRBV12-3 or TRBV12-4 with TRBJ2-7; D possibly corresponds to TRBD2 (6 bases). Trimming pared 8 bases from V and 5 bases from J, leaving 7 bases between. CDR3 length: 10 residues. The DNA for the CDR3 is TGTGCCAGCGGGGAGGACGAGCAGTACTTC. Translated: CASGEDEQYF.

DNA of the CDR3: TGCAGCGTTTCGAGCGCTAATCAGCCCCAGCATTTT. It is translated as CSVSSANQPQHF. V and J are TRBV29-1 and TRBJ1-5, with D unclear. The V gene lost 5 bases and the J gene lost 4 bases, with 9 bases spanning the gap. The CDR3 contains 12 residues. Germline CDR1 reads SQVTM; CDR2 reads ANQGSEA.

The V gene is TRBV19, the J gene TRBJ1-2; possibly TRBD1 for D (5 bases). This CDR3 is built from 14 residues. CDR1 is LNHDA, CDR2 SQIVND, per germline (reference sequence). V dropped 5 bases and J dropped 2 bases, with 12 bases sitting between them. This CDR3 is CASSLGQGNYGYTF. The CDR3, as DNA: TGTGCCAGTAGTCTAGGGCAGGGAAACTATGGCTACACCTTC.

This chain connects TRBV12-3 or TRBV12-4 to TRBJ1-1; 9 bases match TRBD1. CDR3 length equals 13 residues. J lost 4 bases, V lost 8 bases, and 5 bases had no gene match. CDR3 protein: CASGTGKITEAFF. Written as DNA, the CDR3 is TGTGCCAGCGGGACAGGGAAAATCACTGAAGCTTTCTTT.

The chain has TRBV7-2 and TRBJ1-1; D perhaps matches TRBD1 (6 bases). The CDR3 loop spans 16 amino acids. CDR1 and CDR2 from the germline V gene are SGHTA and FQGNSA. With 0 bases removed from V and 7 bases from J, the gap between germline ends came to 18 bases. CDR3 in amino acids: CASSLASQGPMGEAFF. As DNA, the CDR3 is TGTGCCAGCAGCTTAGCGTCACAGGGCCCAATGGGTGAAGCTTTCTTT.

V usage is TRBV19 and J usage is TRBJ2-3, with 9 nucleotides matching TRBD2. In germline, CDR1 is LNHDA, CDR2 SQIVND (reference sequence). The CDR3 runs 14 residues. Trimming removed 6 bases from V and 3 bases from J; junction bases left unmatched: 4. The CDR3 coding sequence is TGTGCCAGTAGAAATAGCGGGGGTACAGATACGCAGTATTTT. This codes for CASRNSGGTDTQYF. The complete variable domain, with remaining parts taken from reference TRBV19 and TRBJ2-3, reads DGGITQSPKYLFRKEGQNVTLSCEQNLNHDAMYWYRQDPGQGLRLIYYSQIVNDFQKGDIAEGYSVSREKKESFPLTVTSAQKNPTAFYLCASRNSGGTDTQYFGPGTRLTVL.

This rearrangement joins TRBV29-1 to TRBJ1-2; D is undetermined. The CDR3 extends over 12 amino acids. Trimming cost V 6 bases and J 6 bases, with 14 bases left between them. CDR1 is SQVTM, CDR2 ANQGSEA, per germline. The CDR3 nucleotides read TGCAGCGTAAGTGAGGGTACCCATGGCTACACCTTC. Translation: CSVSEGTHGYTF.

The chain combines TRBV30 with TRBJ1-4, with a tentative D call TRBD1 (5 bases). The CDR3 has 18 residues. CDR1 and CDR2 (germline): GTSNPN, SVGIG (reference sequence). V was clipped by 4 bases and J by 0 bases, with 21 bases between them. The DNA for the CDR3 is TGTGCCTGGACCCCAGGGTCCACCAACTCAGCAACTAATGAAAAACTGTTTTTT. Residues: CAWTPGSTNSATNEKLFF.

V usage is TRBV27 and J usage is TRBJ2-7, with 7 bases that match TRBD1. Germline loops: CDR1 MNHEY, CDR2 SMNVEV (reference sequence). V was clipped by 4 bases and J by 10 bases; unmatched bases: 10. This CDR3 contains 13 residues. CDR3 nucleotides: TGTGCCAGCAGTTCCCATGACGGGGACAGTCAGTACTTC. Translating it yields CASSSHDGDSQYF.

V is TRBV7-9 and J is TRBJ1-3, with 7 nucleotides matching TRBD1. This CDR3 has 16 amino acids. Per the germline V gene, CDR1 is SEHNR and CDR2 is FQNEAQ (reference sequence). V was clipped by 5 bases and J by 0 bases; unmatched bases: 7. CDR3 residues: CASSTSRTGSGNTIYF. DNA of the CDR3: TGTGCCAGCAGCACTAGTAGGACAGGCTCTGGAAACACCATATATTTT.

The J gene is TRBJ1-6, the V gene TRBV2; D may be TRBD1 (5 bases). Deletions cut 6 bases from V and 5 bases from J, with 8 bases between. Per the germline V gene, CDR1 is SNHLY and CDR2 is FYNNEI. The CDR3 runs to 13 residues. Written as DNA, the CDR3 is TGTGCCAGCAGGGGGGGAAATAATTCACCCCTCCACTTT. Protein product: CASRGGNNSPLHF.

The gene calls are TRBV15 and TRBJ2-3, with 8 bases lining up with TRBD1. The CDR3 loop spans 17 amino acids. J was trimmed by 2 bases and V by 2 bases; bases with no gene match: 9. From germline, CDR1 is LNHNV and CDR2 YYDKDF (reference sequence). This chain's CDR3 is CATSRPPGTGPTDTQYF. CDR3 nucleotides: TGTGCCACCAGCAGACCCCCCGGGACAGGTCCCACAGATACGCAGTATTTT.

Regarding this clone: The junction departs from the called germline gene at one end, perhaps through a read error. The rearrangement uses TRBV9 and TRBJ2-7, with D perhaps matching TRBD1 (5 bases). This CDR3 spans 11 amino acids. Germline CDR1 SGDLS, CDR2 YYNGEE. CDR3 residues: CASSANQGLHF. CDR3 DNA: TGTGCCAGCAGCGCCAACCAGGGTTTGCACTTC.

The V gene is TRBV2, the J gene TRBJ1-3; D remains ambiguous. The germline V gene encodes CDR1 SNHLY and CDR2 FYNNEI. V lost 6 bases to trimming and J lost 1 base, with 10 bases between them. The CDR3 spans 14 residues. The CDR3 loop reads CASSLDLSGNTIYF. The CDR3 DNA follows: TGTGCCAGCAGCCTAGACTTGTCTGGAAACACCATATATTTT.

The genes are TRBV12-3 or TRBV12-4 and TRBJ1-2; TRBD1 agrees at 7 bases. Trimming took 7 bases from V and 8 from J; bases not matched to a gene: 10. The CDR3 loop spans 13 amino acids. The DNA for the CDR3 is TGTGCCAGCAACCCGGGACAGAGCTTGGGCTACACCTTC. This codes for CASNPGQSLGYTF.

Written as DNA, the CDR3 is TGTGCCAGCAGCCAAGGTCCGGACTATGGCTACACCTTC. It translates to CASSQGPDYGYTF. The rearrangement links TRBV3-1 (or the pseudogene TRBV3-2) to TRBJ1-2; no clear D. Germline CDR1 LGHDT, CDR2 YNNKEL (reference sequence). This CDR3 is built from 13 residues. The V gene lost 1 base and the J gene lost 3 bases, with 6 bases spanning the gap.

CDR3 coding DNA: TGTGCCAGCAGCAAGGACAGGGGGCCTGGAAACACCATATATTTT. This encodes CASSKDRGPGNTIYF. This chain uses TRBV7-2 with TRBJ1-3, with 11 bases matching TRBD1. The V gene end was trimmed by 5 bases and the J gene end by 2 bases; junction bases not matched to a gene: 2. Germline loops: CDR1 SGHTA, CDR2 FQGNSA. This CDR3 comprises 15 residues.

This clone was observed a single time. The chain joins TRBV3-1 (or the pseudogene TRBV3-2) to TRBJ2-1; TRBD1 aligns across 7 bases. Germline V lookup: CDR1 LGHDT, CDR2 YNNKEL (reference sequence). The CDR3 covers 12 residues. V was pared by 9 bases and J by 7 bases, with 6 bases of the junction left unmatched. The CDR3 reads CASNTGANEQFF. CDR3 bases: TGTGCCAGTAACACAGGGGCTAATGAGCAGTTCTTC.

The chain has TRBV30 and TRBJ1-2, with D perhaps matching TRBD1 (6 bases). Germline lookup yields CDR1 GTSNPN and CDR2 SVGIG (reference sequence). CDR3 size: 13 residues. V lost 8 bases, J lost 3 bases, and 16 bases lay in between. As DNA, the CDR3 is TGTGCCCGAAGTTTGGACAGCTACTATGGCTACACCTTC. Protein: CARSLDSYYGYTF.

The J gene is TRBJ2-7, the V gene TRBV7-2; 8 bases line up with TRBD1. V gave up 3 bases and J gave up 6 bases; unmatched junction bases: 10. This CDR3 contains 15 residues. Per the germline V gene, CDR1 is SGHTA and CDR2 is FQGNSA. CDR3 residues: CASSFPQGAIGEQYF. CDR3 coding DNA: TGTGCCAGCAGCTTCCCTCAGGGGGCGATCGGCGAGCAGTACTTC.

The rearrangement joins TRBV7-9 to TRBJ2-3, with 11 bases fitting TRBD1. Unmatched junction bases numbered 7, after V lost 2 bases and J lost 0 bases. This CDR3 has 18 amino acids. CDR1 is SEHNR, CDR2 FQNEAQ, per germline (reference sequence). The CDR3, as DNA: TGTGCCAGCAGCTTATCTCTGGGGACAGGGGGAAGCACAGATACGCAGTATTTT. Its translation is CASSLSLGTGGSTDTQYF.

The chain recombines TRBV28 with TRBJ2-1; TRBD2 might be the D (5 bases). This CDR3 has 15 residues. Trimming removed 5 bases from V and 1 base from J, with 12 bases in between. Germline V gene data show CDR1 as MDHEN and CDR2 as SYDVKM. The CDR3 DNA is TGTGCCAGCAGTCCTAGGACTGCTTCCTACAATGAGCAGTTCTTC. It is translated as CASSPRTASYNEQFF. The full variable domain, rest sourced from reference TRBV28 and TRBJ2-1, is DVKVTQSSRYLVKRTGEKVFLECVQDMDHENMFWYRQDPGLGLRLIYFSYDVKMKEKGDIPEGYSVSREKKERFSLILESASTNQTSMYLCASSPRTASYNEQFFGPGTRLTVL.

The sample holds one count of this clone. This chain uses TRBV12-3 or TRBV12-4 with TRBJ1-1, with D maybe TRBD1 (6 bases). V lost 4 bases, J lost 7 bases, and 10 bases lay in between. The CDR3 extends over 12 amino acids. In DNA, the CDR3 is TGTGCCAGCAGTTATGGACAGCTTGAAGCTTTCTTT. This translates into CASSYGQLEAFF.

The chain carries TRBV10-3 and TRBJ1-1; 9 bases agree with TRBD1. Trimming took 5 bases from V and 6 from J; bases not matched to a gene: 7. The germline V gene has CDR1 ENHRY and CDR2 SYGVKD. The CDR3 sequence is 14 residues long. This chain's CDR3 is CAISSTGGAAEAFF. Written as DNA, the CDR3 is TGTGCCATCAGTAGTACAGGGGGCGCGGCTGAAGCTTTCTTT.

The J gene is TRBJ1-1, the V gene TRBV11-2; a weak D match, TRBD1 (6 bases). Germline CDR1 and CDR2: SGHAT and FQNNGV. V was pared by 7 bases and J by 0 bases, with 9 bases between. There are 13 residues in the CDR3. The CDR3 here is CASTGQLNTEAFF. In DNA, the CDR3 is TGTGCCAGCACCGGACAGCTGAACACTGAAGCTTTCTTT.